This T cell receptor beta chain was observed in a study of spatial heterogeneity in lung cancer. Study overall: Compared with alpha-chain sequences, beta-chain sequences were consistently detected in greater numbers. Each unique TCR and UMI combination was seen more than ten times on average in raw reads. Overall study findings and caveats: Resection saw ubiquitous expanded tumor TCRs appear in blood more than follow-up did.

Time point defined: sample taken at primary tumor resection. Sequencing covered unsorted whole RNA taken from tumor, nontumor lung or frozen PBMC. To note about this clonotype: Its specificity is not known.

Each CDR3 protein is one row after TCRdb ran MiXCR on the 5' RACE reads. The sample shows 82,000 or so distinct CDR3 sequences, over 9.5% of them seen only once. The sample here was PBMCs, taken at surgery. This TCR was sampled from a male donor with early-stage non-small cell lung cancer.

The CDR3 DNA reads TGTGCCTTGGGTGGGGGGGCCTCCGATGGCTACACCTTC. This encodes CALGGGASDGYTF. The chain links TRBV10-3 to TRBJ1-2, with D possibly TRBD1 on 6 matching bases. Germline V gene data show CDR1 as ENHRY and CDR2 as SYGVKD. V was cut by 11 bases and J by 6 bases, with 19 bases left in between. This CDR3 is 13 amino acids long.